This T cell receptor beta chain was sequenced during a study of T cells in localized non-small cell lung cancer (dated by TCRdb to 2020 to 2021). For the wider study: The study analyzed T cell repertoires of about 230 early-stage NSCLC patients, comparing tumors and uninvolved tumor-adjacent lungs. NSCLC patients had a mean age of around 70 years, and about 140 were male and 107 female. The cohort comprised 200 to 300 treatment-naïve NSCLC patients with resected, localized lung tumors.

What the study reported, not specific to this receptor: Uninvolved tumor-adjacent lung showed the highest T cell clonality, higher than tumor, which suggests more focused antigenic responses in the adjacent lung. Longer overall survival was associated with higher T cell density in blood, whereas shorter survival was associated with higher clonality in adjacent lung. Because the study design was exploratory, TCR variables were selected using unadjusted p-values without false-discovery rate correction. Because multi-region tumor sequencing was not performed, intratumor heterogeneity could not be ruled out. A median of 57 of the top 100 tumor clones turned up in the paired uninvolved adjacent lung, and 28 of those clones also ranked among the top 100 of that same adjacent lung.

As for this clone: Its antigen target is currently unknown. No base quality information exists; no much larger clone differs at one position.

At diagnosis, peripheral blood, uninvolved tumor-adjacent lung and tumor were collected and stored as a combination of fresh-frozen and FFPE material. For TCR repertoire profiling, blood samples were analyzed in the form of peripheral blood mononuclear cells. The cysteine opens and the phenylalanine closes a CDR3 of 15 amino acids. Only the CDR3 region is kept as DNA, spanning 45 bases read in frame from base 1. From the germline V gene (reference sequence), CDR1 is LNHDA and CDR2 is SQIVND. V was cut back by 4 bases and J by 0 bases, leaving a gap of 10 bases between them. The immunoSEQ Assay was used to sequence TCR beta CDR3 regions from DNA. Turning to the authors' computational methods: To compute T cell density, TCR beta template counts were normalized to usable DNA, which was estimated by amplifying housekeeping genes. Using the preseqR package, richness was estimated by extrapolating to 120,000 templates for tissue samples and 400,000 templates for PBMC samples. Clonality was taken to be one minus Pielou's evenness. Tissue-enriched TCRs were identified through differential abundance testing performed on productive amino-acid clonotypes, with a minimum total count of 5 and an alpha of 0.1. The Jaccard Index and the Morisita Overlap Index were used to measure how much the repertoires overlapped between compartments. GLIPH grouped TCR beta CDR3s together with public tetramer-defined viral CDR3s, and a viral motif had to include at least three viral sequences and also show V-gene enrichment. What TCRdb holds here is the immuneACCESS table cut down to in-frame rearrangements. Part of the clones is not present; checked against another copy, under half of the missing clones reflect an unresolved V gene, and the others are unexplained. That table gives V, J and clone size, and the DNA gave D and trimming. This sample holds about 20,000 clones; 75% to 90% were observed only once. The ten largest clones take up 12% of the sample.

The sample here was PBMCs, taken before any cancer treatment. The source of this sequence is a man aged 35 to 69 with stage II squamous cell lung carcinoma. Recombination linked TRBV19 to TRBJ1-5; the D gene identity is not certain. CDR3 loop: CASSRGQASNQPQHF. The nucleotides are TGTGCCAGTAGTAGAGGGCAGGCTAGCAATCAGCCCCAGCATTTT.